This T cell receptor (beta chain) emerged from a study of blood T cell repertoires in COVID-19. Turning to the study itself: COVID-19 samples collected from the United States, Italy and Spain covered acute and convalescent phases.

TCRdb's table, derived via immunoSEQ multiplex PCR, lists solely in-frame clones and lacks some. Of roughly 200,000 clones listed, around 86% are singletons. Participants, roughly 18 to 90 years old, spanned fewer than 30 US areas. Trimming removed 6 bases at V and 0 bases at J, with 11 bases between. Germline CDR1 reads MDHEN; CDR2 reads SYDVKM. This CDR3 has 14 residues. This clone has just one count. The sequenced sample was PBMCs or T cells enriched from blood (not recorded which). This receptor was taken from a woman between 40 and 50 years old with acute COVID-19. The chain uses TRBV28 and TRBJ1-1, with D tentatively TRBD1 (5 bases). The CDR3 nucleotides read TGTGCCAGCAGAGCTGACAGATTGAACACTGAAGCTTTCTTT. Protein: CASRADRLNTEAFF.